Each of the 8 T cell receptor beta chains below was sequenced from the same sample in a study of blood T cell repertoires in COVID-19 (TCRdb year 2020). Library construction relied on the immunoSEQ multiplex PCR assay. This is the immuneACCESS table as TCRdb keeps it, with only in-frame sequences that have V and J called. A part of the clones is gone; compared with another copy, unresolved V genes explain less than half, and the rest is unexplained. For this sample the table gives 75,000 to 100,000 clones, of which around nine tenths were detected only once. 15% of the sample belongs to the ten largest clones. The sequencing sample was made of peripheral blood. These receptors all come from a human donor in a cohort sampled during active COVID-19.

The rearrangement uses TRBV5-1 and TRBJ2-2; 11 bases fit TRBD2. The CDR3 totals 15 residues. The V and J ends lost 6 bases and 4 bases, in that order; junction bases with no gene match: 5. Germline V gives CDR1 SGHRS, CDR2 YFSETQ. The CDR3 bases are TGCGCCAGCAAACCGGGACTAGCGGTCACCGGGGAGCTGTTTTTT. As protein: CASKPGLAVTGELFF.

The CDR3 nucleotides are TGCGCCAGCAGCTTGTTAGCGGAGACCACAGATACGCAGTATTTT. It is translated as CASSLLAETTDTQYF. The rearrangement links TRBV5-1 to TRBJ2-3; a possible D gene is TRBD2 (6 bases). This CDR3 region has 15 residues. Germline V CDR1 and CDR2: SGHRS, YFSETQ. Trimming shortened V by 1 base and J by 2 bases, and 11 bases separated the two germline ends.

The CDR3 sequence is CASSQTGTGGGYTEAFF. The CDR3 nucleotides are TGTGCCAGCAGTCAAACCGGGACAGGGGGCGGGTACACTGAAGCTTTCTTT. The chain couples TRBV7-9 to TRBJ1-1; the match to TRBD1 covers 12 bases. This CDR3 region has 17 residues. Germline V lookup: CDR1 SEHNR, CDR2 FQNEAQ (reference sequence). J gave up 3 bases and V 6 bases, and 11 bases lay outside the gene matches.

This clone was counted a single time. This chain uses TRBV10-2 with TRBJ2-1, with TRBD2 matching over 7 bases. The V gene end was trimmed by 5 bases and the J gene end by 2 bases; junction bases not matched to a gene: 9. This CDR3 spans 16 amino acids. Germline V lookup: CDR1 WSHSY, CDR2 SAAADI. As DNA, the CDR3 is TGCGCCAGCAGTCTGGGGAGCGGGAATCCCTACAATGAGCAGTTCTTC. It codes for CASSLGSGNPYNEQFF.

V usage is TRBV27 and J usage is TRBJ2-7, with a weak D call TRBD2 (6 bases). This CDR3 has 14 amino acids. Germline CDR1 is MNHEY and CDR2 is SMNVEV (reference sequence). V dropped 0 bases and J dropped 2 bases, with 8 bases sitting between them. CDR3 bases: TGTGCCAGCAGTTTATCGCGGGGCGCCTACGAGCAGTACTTC. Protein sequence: CASSLSRGAYEQYF.

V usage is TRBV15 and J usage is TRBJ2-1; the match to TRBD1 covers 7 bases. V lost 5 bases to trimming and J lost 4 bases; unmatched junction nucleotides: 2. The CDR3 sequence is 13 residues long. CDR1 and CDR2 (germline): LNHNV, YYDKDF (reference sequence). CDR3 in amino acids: CATSRGQYNEQFF. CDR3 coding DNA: TGTGCCACCAGCCGGGGACAGTACAATGAGCAGTTCTTC.

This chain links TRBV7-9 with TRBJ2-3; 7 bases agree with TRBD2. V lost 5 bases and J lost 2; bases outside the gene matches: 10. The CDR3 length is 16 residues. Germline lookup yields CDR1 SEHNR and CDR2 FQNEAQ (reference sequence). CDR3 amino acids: CASSPLTSPDTDTQYF. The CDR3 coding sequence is TGTGCCAGCAGCCCGTTGACTAGCCCAGACACAGATACGCAGTATTTT.

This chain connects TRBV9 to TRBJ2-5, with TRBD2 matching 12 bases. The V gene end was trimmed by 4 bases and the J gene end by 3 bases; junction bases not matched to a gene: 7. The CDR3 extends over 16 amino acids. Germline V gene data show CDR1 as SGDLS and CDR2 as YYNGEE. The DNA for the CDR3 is TGTGCCAGCAGCCGAACTAGCGGGGGGCCCGAAGAGACCCAGTACTTC. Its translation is CASSRTSGGPEETQYF.